A single sample is the source of the 2 T cell receptor beta chains below, sequenced in a study of early T cells in non-severe SARS-CoV-2 infection. Using its own MiXCR run on the 5' RACE reads, TCRdb lists one record per CDR3 protein. The sample has over 80,000 distinct CDR3 sequences; 9.5% to 15% are singletons. Sequenced material: whole blood, taken at baseline. The receptors here all came from an adult who was a healthcare worker with PCR-confirmed SARS-CoV-2 infection or an uninfected control (not recorded which).

The table lists this clonotype with a few counts. The CDR3, as DNA: TGTGCCAGCAGCTCCGGGACGAACACTGAAGCTTTCTTT. Its protein is CASSSGTNTEAFF. V usage is TRBV7-6 and J usage is TRBJ1-1; TRBD1 might be the D (5 bases). V was cut by 4 bases and J by 1 base, with 7 bases left in between. The CDR3 has 13 amino acids. Germline-derived CDR1 and CDR2 are SGHVS and FNYEAQ.

The chain recombines TRBV7-3 with TRBJ2-5; the D gene is possibly TRBD1 (6 bases). The CDR3 runs to 16 residues. Trimming took off 5 bases at V and 4 bases at J, with 20 bases between the two ends. In germline, CDR1 is SGHTA, CDR2 FQGTGA. This chain's CDR3 is CASSPGGRNVGETQYF. The CDR3 DNA sequence: TGTGCCAGCAGCCCTGGGGGCAGAAATGTTGGAGAGACCCAGTACTTC. Supplemented by reference TRBV7-3 and TRBJ2-5, the full variable domain reads GAGVSQTPSNKVTEKGKYVELRCDPISGHTALYWYRQSLGQGPEFLIYFQGTGAADDSGLPNDRFFAVRPEGSVSTLKIQRTERGDSAVYLCASSPGGRNVGETQYFGPGTRLLVL.